These T cell receptor beta chains were read from a single sample in a study of cytomegalovirus exposure and HLA in healthy donors. Profiling relied on immunoSEQ multiplex PCR, and the TCRdb table lists in-frame clones only, not all of them. The data hold some 190,000 clones, with 60% to 80% observed a single time. The sample was PBMCs. These receptors all stem from a woman aged 25 to 45 in good health and CMV-seropositive. The conserved cysteine and the conserved F or W are not part of the CDR3 here. Size tells how often a clone was seen (once, few, many) or the class of an expanded clone, and some rows leave it out.

clone size	V gene	J gene	CDR3 protein
-	TRBV7-2	TRBJ2-4	ASYDRGNYIQY
-	TRBV2	TRBJ1-5	ASSVMTRDQPQH
-	TRBV9	TRBJ2-7	ASSVEVHSSYEQY
few	TRBV18	TRBJ1-2	ASSKFTWAEGGYT
-	TRBV28	TRBJ2-5	ASSYSQETQY
-	TRBV25-1	TRBJ1-4	ASSESGGWNEKLF
-	TRBV2	TRBJ2-7	ASKVGLAGAVEQY
-	TRBV15	TRBJ2-5	ATSNGAPGLAGGLATQY
-	TRBV7-2	TRBJ1-1	ASSPWTLNTEAF
-	TRBV28	TRBJ2-3	ASSSPDTDTQY
once	TRBV19	TRBJ2-1	ASGWIYNEQF
-	TRBV7-3	TRBJ2-1	ASSLTHGEQF
few	TRBV6-6	TRBJ1-1	AGGTGSQAF
-	TRBV9	TRBJ2-3	ASSVRGSGGLPGPDTQY
-	TRBV6-5	TRBJ2-1	ASSQMTSANEQF
-	TRBV5-4	TRBJ2-5	ASSLAQGARETQY
-	TRBV9	TRBJ2-1	ASSLTQRFYNEQF
-	TRBV6-6	TRBJ1-6	ASSIKQGRGSPLH